This T cell receptor (beta chain) appears in the sequencing data of a study of OX40 agonist ivuxolimab in advanced cancers. The germline CDR1 and CDR2 sequences are SNHLY and FYNNEI. The CDR3 sequence is 15 residues long. The V end was cut by 6 bases, the J end by 0 bases, with 12 bases between. Measured with immunoSEQ multiplex PCR; TCRdb has only the in-frame clones, and not every one. The repertoire holds approximately 71,000 clones, with 70% to 85% as singletons. The clonotype originates from an adult with an advanced solid tumor such as melanoma, head and neck, liver or kidney cancer. The J gene is TRBJ1-5, the V gene TRBV2; D is uncertain. Here the sequenced sample was CD4+ or CD8+ T cells sorted from blood, taken in a trial of the OX40 agonist ivuxolimab. The CDR3 DNA reads TGTGCCAGCAGACGGACTGATAATAGCAATCAGCCCCAGCATTTT. This sequence encodes CASRRTDNSNQPQHF.